The 2 T cell receptor beta chains below all came from one sample that was sequenced in a study of beta chain features in type 1 diabetes. Investigators reverse transcribed all isolated RNA, so they sequenced expressed TCRB transcripts. Assay used: immunoSEQ multiplex PCR; TCRdb lists only in-frame clones, some missing. This table holds roughly 140,000 clones, 6.9% found once. Sequencing input: central memory CD4+ T cells from blood. The origin of the receptors is a woman in her thirties in good health.

The chain links TRBV4-2 to TRBJ2-7, with TRBD2 as a possible D gene (6 bases). The germline V and J ends were trimmed by 0 bases and 3 bases, with 12 bases remaining between them. CDR1 is LGHNA and CDR2 is YNFKEQ in the germline V gene. The CDR3 sequence is 15 residues long. The CDR3 DNA reads as TGTGCCAGCAGCCAAGAAGGGAGGCGGGACTACGAGCAGTACTTC. Translation gives CASSQEGRRDYEQYF.

The CDR3 region is CSVDREQETQYF. The CDR3, as DNA: TGCAGCGTTGACCGGGAACAAGAGACCCAGTACTTC. The chain has TRBV29-1 and TRBJ2-5; D may be TRBD2 (5 bases). The CDR3 has 12 amino acids. Germline V CDR1 and CDR2: SQVTM, ANQGSEA. V lost 3 bases and J lost 2, with 7 bases in between.